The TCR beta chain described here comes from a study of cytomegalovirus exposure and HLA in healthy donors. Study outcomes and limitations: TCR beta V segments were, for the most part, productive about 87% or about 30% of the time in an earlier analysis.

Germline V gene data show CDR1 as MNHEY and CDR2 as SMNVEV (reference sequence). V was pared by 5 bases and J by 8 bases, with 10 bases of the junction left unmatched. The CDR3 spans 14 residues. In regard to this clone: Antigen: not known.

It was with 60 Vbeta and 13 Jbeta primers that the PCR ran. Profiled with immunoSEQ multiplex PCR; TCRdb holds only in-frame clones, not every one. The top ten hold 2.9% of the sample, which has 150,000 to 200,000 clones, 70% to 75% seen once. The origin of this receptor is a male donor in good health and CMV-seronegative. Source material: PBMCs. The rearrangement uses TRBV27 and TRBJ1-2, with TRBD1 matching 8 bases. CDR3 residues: CASSAGQGGYGYTF. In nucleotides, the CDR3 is TGTGCCAGCAGTGCCGGACAGGGAGGCTACGGCTACACCTTC.